These T cell receptor beta chains were read from a single sample in a study of response to subunit inactivated influenza vaccine. TCRdb reprocessed the RT-PCR reads via MiXCR and lists one record per CDR3 protein. This table has about 530,000 distinct CDR3 sequences, 10% to 15% appearing once. Sequenced material: PBMCs from blood, taken roughly 6 weeks after vaccination. These receptor sequences come from a man aged 50 to 60 who received an inactivated influenza vaccine. CDR3s include the opening cysteine and the closing phenylalanine or tryptophan. Fields, in order: V gene, J gene, clone size, D gene, CDR3 length, CDR3 DNA, CDR3 protein. D genes are given only for firm matches. A row's size may be missing; if present it is once, few, many or a size class.

v_call: TRBV6-2/TRBV6-3
j_call: TRBJ2-1
clone_size: many
d_call: TRBD2
cdr3_length: 14
cdr3_nt: TGTGCCAGCGTCCTAGCGGGAGGGCTTAATGAGCAGTTCTTC
cdr3_aa: CASVLAGGLNEQFF

v_call: TRBV6-5
j_call: TRBJ1-4
clone_size: few
d_call: .
cdr3_length: 14
cdr3_nt: TGTGCCAGCAGTTACAGGGGAACTAGTGAAAAACTGTTTTTT
cdr3_aa: CASSYRGTSEKLFF

v_call: TRBV6-1
j_call: TRBJ2-1
clone_size: .
d_call: .
cdr3_length: 14
cdr3_nt: TGTGCCAGCACAGGTTTGGGATATTACAATGAGCAGTTCTTC
cdr3_aa: CASTGLGYYNEQFF

v_call: TRBV7-2
j_call: TRBJ2-7
clone_size: many
d_call: .
cdr3_length: 15
cdr3_nt: TGTGCCAGCAGCTTAACGACAGGTACCTCCTACGAGCAGTACTTC
cdr3_aa: CASSLTTGTSYEQYF

v_call: TRBV7-2
j_call: TRBJ2-1
clone_size: .
d_call: TRBD1
cdr3_length: 15
cdr3_nt: TGTGCCAGAAGCTCGGGACAGGGGTTCGCCAATGAGCAGTTCTTC
cdr3_aa: CARSSGQGFANEQFF

v_call: TRBV2
j_call: TRBJ1-2
clone_size: .
d_call: .
cdr3_length: 14
cdr3_nt: TGTGCCAGCAGTCAACACGGACCGACAAGTGGCTACACCTTC
cdr3_aa: CASSQHGPTSGYTF

v_call: TRBV9
j_call: TRBJ2-2
clone_size: .
d_call: .
cdr3_length: 15
cdr3_nt: TGTGCCAGCAGCGGCACAACAGGGTTCACCGGGGAGCTGTTTTTT
cdr3_aa: CASSGTTGFTGELFF

v_call: TRBV7-2
j_call: TRBJ1-6
clone_size: .
d_call: .
cdr3_length: 14
cdr3_nt: TGTGTCAGCAGCTTAACCAGGGGTGGGTCACCCCTCCACTTT
cdr3_aa: CVSSLTRGGSPLHF

v_call: TRBV7-2
j_call: TRBJ2-7
clone_size: few
d_call: .
cdr3_length: 16
cdr3_nt: TGTGCCAGCAGCCTCGGACCCGGGACAAACTCCTACGAGCAGTACTTC
cdr3_aa: CASSLGPGTNSYEQYF

v_call: TRBV7-2
j_call: TRBJ2-5
clone_size: few
d_call: .
cdr3_length: 14
cdr3_nt: TGTGCCAGCAGCTTTGGCAGGCACCAAGAGACCCAGTACTTC
cdr3_aa: CASSFGRHQETQYF

v_call: TRBV6-1
j_call: TRBJ1-1
clone_size: few
d_call: TRBD1
cdr3_length: 14
cdr3_nt: TGTGCCAGCAGGAGGGGGCGCGAAGTCACTGAAGCTTTCTTT
cdr3_aa: CASRRGREVTEAFF

v_call: TRBV12-5
j_call: TRBJ2-5
clone_size: .
d_call: .
cdr3_length: 14
cdr3_nt: TGTGCTAGTGGTTTTGGGGAGACGCGGGAGACCCAGTACTTC
cdr3_aa: CASGFGETRETQYF

v_call: TRBV5-1
j_call: TRBJ1-4
clone_size: .
d_call: .
cdr3_length: 14
cdr3_nt: TGCGCCAGCAGCCCCTGGGGGGAAAATGAAAAACTGTTTTTT
cdr3_aa: CASSPWGENEKLFF

v_call: TRBV4-2
j_call: TRBJ1-1
clone_size: few
d_call: .
cdr3_length: 12
cdr3_nt: TGTGCCAGCAGCCAACGAGACACTGAAGCTTTCTTT
cdr3_aa: CASSQRDTEAFF

v_call: TRBV7-2
j_call: TRBJ2-5
clone_size: few
d_call: .
cdr3_length: 14
cdr3_nt: TGTGCCAGCAGCTTTCTGGGGCGGGTAGAGACCCAGTACTTC
cdr3_aa: CASSFLGRVETQYF

v_call: TRBV5-1
j_call: TRBJ2-7
clone_size: .
d_call: .
cdr3_length: 15
cdr3_nt: TGCGCCAGCAGCTACGGGGAAAGACCCCGAGACGAGCAGTACTTC
cdr3_aa: CASSYGERPRDEQYF

v_call: TRBV4-1
j_call: TRBJ2-6
clone_size: few
d_call: .
cdr3_length: 14
cdr3_nt: TGCGCCAGCAGCCAGGCGCGCAGGTCCAACGTCCTGACTTTC
cdr3_aa: CASSQARRSNVLTF

v_call: TRBV7-8
j_call: TRBJ2-2
clone_size: few
d_call: .
cdr3_length: 15
cdr3_nt: TGTGCCAGCAGCCCCATGGGGGCGAACACCGGGGAGCTGTTTTTT
cdr3_aa: CASSPMGANTGELFF

v_call: TRBV21-1
j_call: TRBJ1-5
clone_size: .
d_call: .
cdr3_length: 14
cdr3_nt: TGTGCCAGGTGGGCGGCAGGGGGCAATCAGCCCCAGCATTTT
cdr3_aa: CARWAAGGNQPQHF

v_call: TRBV6-2/TRBV6-3
j_call: TRBJ2-1
clone_size: few
d_call: TRBD2
cdr3_length: 16
cdr3_nt: TGTGCCAGCAGACCTGGGACTAGCGTGACCTACAATGAGCAGTTCTTC
cdr3_aa: CASRPGTSVTYNEQFF

v_call: TRBV6-5
j_call: TRBJ1-3
clone_size: many
d_call: .
cdr3_length: 17
cdr3_nt: TGTGCCAGCAGTTATCAAGTTGGAGGGTACTCTGGAAACACCATATATTTT
cdr3_aa: CASSYQVGGYSGNTIYF

v_call: TRBV4-1
j_call: TRBJ2-3
clone_size: many
d_call: .
cdr3_length: 16
cdr3_nt: TGCGCCAGCAGCCAAGATATACCCACCCCGTGGGATACGCAGTATTTT
cdr3_aa: CASSQDIPTPWDTQYF

v_call: TRBV10-2
j_call: TRBJ2-2
clone_size: .
d_call: .
cdr3_length: 12
cdr3_nt: TGCGCCAGCAATGAGGGGACCGGGGAGCTGTTTTTT
cdr3_aa: CASNEGTGELFF

v_call: TRBV6-1
j_call: TRBJ1-6
clone_size: .
d_call: .
cdr3_length: 15
cdr3_nt: TGTGCCAGCACAAACAGTGGATCCTATAATCCACCCCTCCACTTT
cdr3_aa: CASTNSGSYNPPLHF

v_call: TRBV5-5
j_call: TRBJ2-1
clone_size: few
d_call: TRBD1
cdr3_length: 17
cdr3_nt: TGTGCCAGCAGCTTCCCTCCACAGGGGATTATGAACAATGAGCAGTTCTTC
cdr3_aa: CASSFPPQGIMNNEQFF

v_call: TRBV6-5
j_call: TRBJ2-5
clone_size: .
d_call: .
cdr3_length: 15
cdr3_nt: TGTGCCAGCAGTTTCGACCCCGGAGGTCAAGAGACCCAGTACTTC
cdr3_aa: CASSFDPGGQETQYF

v_call: TRBV20-1
j_call: TRBJ1-6
clone_size: .
d_call: .
cdr3_length: 17
cdr3_nt: TGCTGTGCTAGACGATCGGCGGAGAGCTCCTATAATTCACCCCTCCACTTT
cdr3_aa: CCARRSAESSYNSPLHF

v_call: TRBV20-1
j_call: TRBJ2-5
clone_size: few
d_call: TRBD1
cdr3_length: 13
cdr3_nt: TGCAGTGCTCAACCGGGACAGAAAGAGACCCAGTACTTC
cdr3_aa: CSAQPGQKETQYF

v_call: TRBV6-2/TRBV6-3
j_call: TRBJ2-7
clone_size: few
d_call: .
cdr3_length: 15
cdr3_nt: TGTGCCAGCAGTTACGGTCGGGTCCTTTCCTACGAGCAGTACTTC
cdr3_aa: CASSYGRVLSYEQYF

v_call: TRBV7-2
j_call: TRBJ2-5
clone_size: few
d_call: .
cdr3_length: 14
cdr3_nt: TGTGCCAGCAGCCCTAGACCGGGGCGGGAGACCCAGTACTTC
cdr3_aa: CASSPRPGRETQYF

v_call: TRBV2
j_call: TRBJ2-1
clone_size: few
d_call: .
cdr3_length: 14
cdr3_nt: TGTGCCAGCAGCGGCCCAAGGGGTTGGGGGGTGCGGTTCTTC
cdr3_aa: CASSGPRGWGVRFF

v_call: TRBV7-9
j_call: TRBJ2-3
clone_size: .
d_call: .
cdr3_length: 17
cdr3_nt: TGTGCCAGCAGCTTAGCGACAGGTTTCTCACGGGCAGATACGCAGTATTTT
cdr3_aa: CASSLATGFSRADTQYF

v_call: TRBV29-1
j_call: TRBJ2-3
clone_size: many
d_call: .
cdr3_length: 14
cdr3_nt: TGCAGCGTTCTTGTGAGCGGGAGCACAGATACGCAGTATTTT
cdr3_aa: CSVLVSGSTDTQYF

v_call: TRBV6-2/TRBV6-3
j_call: TRBJ2-1
clone_size: few
d_call: TRBD1
cdr3_length: 13
cdr3_nt: TGTGCCAGCAGTGCGAACAGGGGTAATGAGCAGTTCTTC
cdr3_aa: CASSANRGNEQFF

v_call: TRBV5-1
j_call: TRBJ2-7
clone_size: few
d_call: .
cdr3_length: 15
cdr3_nt: TGCGCCAGCAGCTCTAACCGAGGGGGACCCTACGAGCAGTACTTC
cdr3_aa: CASSSNRGGPYEQYF

v_call: TRBV5-1
j_call: TRBJ2-1
clone_size: .
d_call: .
cdr3_length: 14
cdr3_nt: TGCGCCAGCAGCACCGGACTGGACTACAATGAGCAGTTCTTC
cdr3_aa: CASSTGLDYNEQFF

v_call: TRBV18
j_call: TRBJ2-5
clone_size: .
d_call: .
cdr3_length: 12
cdr3_nt: TGTGCCAGCTCACCGAGGTTCGAGACCCAGTACTTC
cdr3_aa: CASSPRFETQYF

v_call: TRBV29-1
j_call: TRBJ1-1
clone_size: many
d_call: .
cdr3_length: 12
cdr3_nt: TGCAGCGTTGGTGACTCGAACACTGAAGCTTTCTTT
cdr3_aa: CSVGDSNTEAFF

v_call: TRBV11-3
j_call: TRBJ2-5
clone_size: .
d_call: TRBD1
cdr3_length: 15
cdr3_nt: TGTGCCAGCAGCCTCCCAGGGACAGCAAAAGAGACCCAGTACTTC
cdr3_aa: CASSLPGTAKETQYF

v_call: TRBV5-6
j_call: TRBJ2-1
clone_size: .
d_call: .
cdr3_length: 15
cdr3_nt: TGTGCCAGCAGCTTGGTCACTACCCCCGAGGATGAGCAGTTCTTC
cdr3_aa: CASSLVTTPEDEQFF

v_call: TRBV5-1
j_call: TRBJ2-5
clone_size: .
d_call: TRBD2
cdr3_length: 16
cdr3_nt: TGCGCCAGCAGCTTGGATCCTAGCGGGGTCCAAGAGACCCAGTACTTC
cdr3_aa: CASSLDPSGVQETQYF

v_call: TRBV6-1
j_call: TRBJ1-6
clone_size: few
d_call: .
cdr3_length: 14
cdr3_nt: TGTGCCAGCAGTGAAGCAGGGGGAGATTCACCCCTCCACTTT
cdr3_aa: CASSEAGGDSPLHF